The clone carrying this T cell receptor (beta chain) showed up just a few times. Its antigen is unidentified. A CD45RO/CCR7/CD25/CD127/CD95/CD27 panel sorted naive, central memory, regulatory and stem cell-like memory CD4+ cells. The V gene end was trimmed by 2 bases and the J gene end by 6 bases; junction bases not matched to a gene: 9. Germline V gene lookup returns CDR1 SGHTA and CDR2 FQGNSA. This CDR3 spans 16 amino acids. The data were taken from a study of beta chain features in type 1 diabetes. Findings and limits, study-wide: Reduced insertions and increased deletions marked VDJ junctions in type 1 diabetes patients. TCRB CDR3s were moderately but significantly shorter in Type 1 diabetes patients in all four CD4+ subsets. PCR might pick shorter templates more often, in the same way for patients and controls.

The entirety of the isolated RNA underwent reverse transcription, so expressed TCRB transcripts were sequenced. About 3.5 million reads per sample on average were obtained from naive, central memory and regulatory T cell samples. Profiled with immunoSEQ multiplex PCR; TCRdb holds only in-frame clones, not every one. The sample includes roughly 150,000 clones, 8% to 8.5% seen only once; the top ten take about 0.5%. V gene TRBV7-2 combines with J gene TRBJ2-3; TRBD2 aligns across 9 bases. Material for sequencing was central memory CD4+ T cells from blood. The TCR was taken from a woman younger than 35 with type 1 diabetes. Here the CDR3 DNA reads TGTGCCAGCAGCTTATTCCGCGGGGGGGAGTTGGATACGCAGTATTTT. It specifies CASSLFRGGELDTQYF.